This passage covers 10 T cell receptor beta chains from one sample sequenced in a study of T-cell reconstitution after alpha-beta-depleted transplantation in children. Unique molecular identifiers were incorporated when the TCRbeta library was constructed. MiXCR, applied by TCRdb to the PCR reads, yields one record per CDR3 protein. This table holds roughly 350,000 distinct CDR3 sequences, 10% found once. The material sequenced was PBMCs from the stem cell graft donor, taken from the stem cell graft. All receptors come from a human donor who donated a stem cell graft to a child with acute lymphoblastic leukemia.

The gene calls are TRBV6-1 and TRBJ1-5; TRBD1 matches at 9 bases. With V trimmed by 5 bases and J by 5 bases, 7 bases remained unmatched. The germline gives CDR1 MNHNS, CDR2 SASEGT. This CDR3 has 15 amino acids. As DNA, the CDR3 is TGTGCCAGCAGTCGCGGGACAGGGTTTCATCAGCCCCAGCATTTT. This gives the protein CASSRGTGFHQPQHF.

The chain employs TRBV5-1 and TRBJ2-7; 8 positions match TRBD1. Germline V gene sequence: CDR1 SGHRS, CDR2 YFSETQ. The CDR3 extends over 14 amino acids. Germline trimming cut 3 bases from V and 4 bases from J; bases unmatched to any gene: 6. CDR3 sequence: CASSSLDRDYEQYF. The CDR3 DNA reads as TGCGCCAGCAGCTCGTTGGACAGGGATTACGAGCAGTACTTC.

CDR3 coding DNA: TGTGCCAGCAGCTCCTCGGGACCCCTCTACGAGCAGTACTTC. Translating gives CASSSSGPLYEQYF. J is TRBJ2-7 and V is TRBV7-2; the D gene could be TRBD1 or TRBD2 (5 bases each). The CDR3 spans 14 residues. Trimming took 4 bases from V and 3 from J, leaving 13 bases between them. Germline V gives CDR1 SGHTA, CDR2 FQGNSA.

At least ten counts were recorded for this clonotype. The gene calls are TRBV7-9 and TRBJ2-5; no clear D gene. Trimming cost V 0 bases and J 7 bases, with 12 bases left between them. The CDR3 extends over 14 amino acids. Germline-derived CDR1 and CDR2 are SEHNR and FQNEAQ (reference sequence). CDR3 nucleotide sequence: TGTGCCAGCAGCTTAGCCCTACAAGGCGGGACCCAGTACTTC. Protein product: CASSLALQGGTQYF. Looking up the rest from reference TRBV7-9 and TRBJ2-5 gives the full variable domain: DTGVSQNPRHKITKRGQNVTFRCDPISEHNRLYWYRQTLGQGPEFLTYFQNEAQLEKSRLLSDRFSAERPKGSFSTLEIQRTEQGDSAMYLCASSLALQGGTQYFGPGTRLLVL.

The chain employs TRBV6-2 or TRBV6-3 and TRBJ2-1, with 12 bases that match TRBD2. The V gene end was trimmed by 5 bases and the J gene end by 8 bases; junction bases not matched to a gene: 10. The CDR3 loop spans 16 amino acids. The germline gives CDR1 MNHEY, CDR2 SVGEGT. CDR3 residues: CASSPGVLAGGHEQFF. The CDR3 coding sequence is TGTGCCAGCAGTCCTGGGGTACTAGCGGGAGGCCATGAGCAGTTCTTC.

This clonotype has just a few counts. This chain connects TRBV12-3 or TRBV12-4 to TRBJ2-4; no reliable D call. Between the trimmed V and J ends, which lost 3 bases and 0 bases, there was a span of 15 bases. The CDR3 consists of 17 residues. The CDR3 bases are TGTGCCAGCAGTTTGGCGGAGATAAGTCTAGCCAAAAACATTCAGTACTTC. It yields the protein CASSLAEISLAKNIQYF.

The V and J genes are TRBV5-1 and TRBJ2-1, with TRBD2 matching 11 bases. In germline, CDR1 is SGHRS, CDR2 YFSETQ. The length of the CDR3 is 15 residues. V was pared by 2 bases and J by 5 bases, with 3 bases of the junction left unmatched. CDR3 sequence (DNA): TGCGCCAGCAGCTTTACTAGCGGGAGAAACAATGAGCAGTTCTTC. Translated: CASSFTSGRNNEQFF.

The chain uses TRBV11-1 and TRBJ2-3; TRBD2 matches at 11 bases. The CDR3 has 20 amino acids. Germline V gene lookup returns CDR1 SGHAT and CDR2 FQDESV (reference sequence). With 4 bases clipped from V and 0 bases from J, the junction kept 15 bases outside the gene matches. The CDR3 loop is CASSSRLAGRRETSTDTQYF. For the CDR3, the DNA is TGTGCCAGCAGCTCTCGACTAGCGGGAAGGAGAGAAACGAGCACAGATACGCAGTATTTT. Full variable domain (rest looked up from reference TRBV11-1 and TRBJ2-3): EAEVAQSPRYKITEKSQAVAFWCDPISGHATLYWYRQILGQGPELLVQFQDESVVDDSQLPKDRFSAERLKGVDSTLKIQPAELGDSAMYLCASSSRLAGRRETSTDTQYFGPGTRLTVL.

V usage is TRBV19 and J usage is TRBJ2-7, with D perhaps TRBD1 (6 bases). Trimming took 7 bases from V and 2 from J, leaving 15 bases between them. Germline CDR1 is LNHDA and CDR2 is SQIVND (reference sequence). The length of the CDR3 is 14 residues. The CDR3 here is CASNARDKTYEQYF. The DNA for the CDR3 is TGTGCCAGTAACGCCCGGGACAAGACCTACGAGCAGTACTTC.

This clonotype appeared a few times. The chain uses TRBV20-1 and TRBJ1-5, with a weak D call TRBD1 (6 bases). Between the trimmed V and J ends, which lost 5 bases and 4 bases, there was a span of 12 bases. The CDR3 totals 13 residues. Germline V gives CDR1 DFQATT, CDR2 SNEGSKA (reference sequence). The CDR3 loop reads CSAPGAGNQPQHF. The CDR3 DNA reads TGCAGTGCTCCAGGGGCAGGGAATCAGCCCCAGCATTTT.